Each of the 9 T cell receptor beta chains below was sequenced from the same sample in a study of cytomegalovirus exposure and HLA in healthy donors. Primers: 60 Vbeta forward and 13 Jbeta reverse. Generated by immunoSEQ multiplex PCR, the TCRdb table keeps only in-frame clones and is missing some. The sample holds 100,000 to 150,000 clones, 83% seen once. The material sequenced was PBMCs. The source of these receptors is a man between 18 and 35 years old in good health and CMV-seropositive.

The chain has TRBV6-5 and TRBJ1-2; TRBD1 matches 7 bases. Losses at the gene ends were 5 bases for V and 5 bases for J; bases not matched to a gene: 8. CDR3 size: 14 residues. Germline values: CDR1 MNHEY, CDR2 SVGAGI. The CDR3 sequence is CASSTGTETYGYTF. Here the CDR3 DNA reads TGTGCCAGCAGTACCGGGACAGAGACGTATGGCTACACCTTC.

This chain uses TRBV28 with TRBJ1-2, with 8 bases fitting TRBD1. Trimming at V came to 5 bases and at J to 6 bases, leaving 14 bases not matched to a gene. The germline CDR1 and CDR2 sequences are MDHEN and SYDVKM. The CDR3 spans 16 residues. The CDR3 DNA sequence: TGTGCCAGCAGTCCCATCCCAGGGGGCGACGGGCATGGCTACACCTTC. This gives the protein CASSPIPGGDGHGYTF.

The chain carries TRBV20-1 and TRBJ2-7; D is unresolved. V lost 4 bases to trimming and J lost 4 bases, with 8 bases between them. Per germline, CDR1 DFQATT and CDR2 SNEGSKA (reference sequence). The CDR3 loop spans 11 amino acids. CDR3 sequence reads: CSAKNGYEQYF. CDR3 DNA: TGCAGTGCTAAGAACGGTTACGAGCAGTACTTC.

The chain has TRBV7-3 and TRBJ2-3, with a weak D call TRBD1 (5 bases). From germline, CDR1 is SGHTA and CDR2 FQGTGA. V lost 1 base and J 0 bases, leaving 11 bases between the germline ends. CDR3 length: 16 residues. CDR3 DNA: TGTGCCAGCAGCTTAAACAGGTTCTCTAGCACAGATACGCAGTATTTT. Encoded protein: CASSLNRFSSTDTQYF. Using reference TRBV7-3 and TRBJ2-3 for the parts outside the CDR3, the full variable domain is GAGVSQTPSNKVTEKGKYVELRCDPISGHTALYWYRQSLGQGPEFLIYFQGTGAADDSGLPNDRFFAVRPEGSVSTLKIQRTERGDSAVYLCASSLNRFSSTDTQYFGPGTRLTVL.

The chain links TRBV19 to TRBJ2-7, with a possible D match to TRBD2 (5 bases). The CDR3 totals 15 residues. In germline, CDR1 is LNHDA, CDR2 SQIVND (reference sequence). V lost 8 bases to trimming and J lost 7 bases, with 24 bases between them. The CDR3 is CASVGTERSGKEQYF. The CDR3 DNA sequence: TGTGCCAGTGTCGGAACAGAACGATCGGGGAAAGAGCAGTACTTC.

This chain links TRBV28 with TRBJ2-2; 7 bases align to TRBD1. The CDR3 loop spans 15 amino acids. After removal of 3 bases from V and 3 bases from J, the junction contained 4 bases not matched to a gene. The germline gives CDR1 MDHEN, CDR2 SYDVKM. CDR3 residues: CASSLTGWDTGELFF. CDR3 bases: TGTGCCAGCAGTTTGACAGGGTGGGACACCGGGGAGCTGTTTTTT.

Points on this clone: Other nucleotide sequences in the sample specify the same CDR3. In DNA, the CDR3 is TGTGCCAGCAGCTTGGGAGGGACAGGTAATCAGCCCCAGCATTTT. Protein product: CASSLGGTGNQPQHF. V is TRBV5-4 and J is TRBJ1-5; 8 positions agree with TRBD1. Trimming at V came to 0 bases and at J to 4 bases, leaving 3 bases not matched to a gene. Germline V gives CDR1 SGHNT, CDR2 YYREEE (reference sequence). The CDR3 runs 15 residues.

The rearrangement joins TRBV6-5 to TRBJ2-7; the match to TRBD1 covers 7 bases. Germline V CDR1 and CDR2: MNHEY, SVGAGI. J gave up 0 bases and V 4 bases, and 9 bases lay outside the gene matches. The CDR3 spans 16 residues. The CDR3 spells CASSSSSTGSSYEQYF. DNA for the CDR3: TGTGCCAGCAGTTCCAGTTCGACAGGGAGCTCCTACGAGCAGTACTTC.

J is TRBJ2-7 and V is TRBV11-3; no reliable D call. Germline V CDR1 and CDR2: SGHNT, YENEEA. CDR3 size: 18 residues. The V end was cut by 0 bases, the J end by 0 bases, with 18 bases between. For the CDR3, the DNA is TGTGCCAGCAGCTTAGATGTGGTTTACAGAGATAACTCCTACGAGCAGTACTTC. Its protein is CASSLDVVYRDNSYEQYF.